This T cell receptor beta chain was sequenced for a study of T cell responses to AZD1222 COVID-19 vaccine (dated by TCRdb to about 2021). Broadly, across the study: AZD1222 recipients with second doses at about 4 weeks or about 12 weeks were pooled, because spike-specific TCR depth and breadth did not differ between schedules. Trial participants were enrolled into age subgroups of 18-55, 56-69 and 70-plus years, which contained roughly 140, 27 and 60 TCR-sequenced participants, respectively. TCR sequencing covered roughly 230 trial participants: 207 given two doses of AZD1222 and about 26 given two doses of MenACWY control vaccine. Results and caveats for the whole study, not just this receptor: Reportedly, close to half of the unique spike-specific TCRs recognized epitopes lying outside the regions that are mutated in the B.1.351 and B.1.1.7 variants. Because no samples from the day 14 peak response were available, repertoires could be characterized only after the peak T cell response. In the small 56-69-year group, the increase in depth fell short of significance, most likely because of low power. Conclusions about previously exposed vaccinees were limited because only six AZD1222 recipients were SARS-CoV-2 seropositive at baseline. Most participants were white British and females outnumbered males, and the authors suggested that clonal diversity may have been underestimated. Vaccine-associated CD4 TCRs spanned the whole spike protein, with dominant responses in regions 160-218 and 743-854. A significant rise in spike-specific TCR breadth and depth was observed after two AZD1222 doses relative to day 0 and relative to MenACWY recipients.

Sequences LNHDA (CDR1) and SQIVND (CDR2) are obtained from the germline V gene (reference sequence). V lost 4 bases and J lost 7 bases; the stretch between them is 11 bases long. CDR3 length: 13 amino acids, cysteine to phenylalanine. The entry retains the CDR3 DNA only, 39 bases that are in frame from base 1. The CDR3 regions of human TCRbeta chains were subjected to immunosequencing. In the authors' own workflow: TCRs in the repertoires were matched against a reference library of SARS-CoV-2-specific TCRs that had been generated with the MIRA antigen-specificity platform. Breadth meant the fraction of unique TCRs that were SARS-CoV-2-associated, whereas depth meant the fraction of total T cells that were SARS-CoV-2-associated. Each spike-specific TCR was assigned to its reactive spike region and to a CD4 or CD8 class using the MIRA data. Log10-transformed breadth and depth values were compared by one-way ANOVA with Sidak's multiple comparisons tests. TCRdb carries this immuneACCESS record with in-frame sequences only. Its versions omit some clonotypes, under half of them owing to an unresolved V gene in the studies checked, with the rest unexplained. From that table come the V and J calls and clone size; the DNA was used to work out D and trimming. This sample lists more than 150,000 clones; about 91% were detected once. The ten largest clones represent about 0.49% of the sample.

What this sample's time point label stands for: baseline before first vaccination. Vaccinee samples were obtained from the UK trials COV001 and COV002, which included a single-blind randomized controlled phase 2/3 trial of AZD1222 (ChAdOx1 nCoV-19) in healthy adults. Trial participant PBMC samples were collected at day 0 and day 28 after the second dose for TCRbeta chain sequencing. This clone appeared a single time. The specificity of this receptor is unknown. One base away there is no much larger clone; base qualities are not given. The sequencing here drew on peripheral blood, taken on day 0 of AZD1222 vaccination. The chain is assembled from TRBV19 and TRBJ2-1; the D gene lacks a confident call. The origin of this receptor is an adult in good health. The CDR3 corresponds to CASSTRRNNEQFF. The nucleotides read TGTGCCAGTAGTACGAGGAGAAATAATGAGCAGTTCTTC.